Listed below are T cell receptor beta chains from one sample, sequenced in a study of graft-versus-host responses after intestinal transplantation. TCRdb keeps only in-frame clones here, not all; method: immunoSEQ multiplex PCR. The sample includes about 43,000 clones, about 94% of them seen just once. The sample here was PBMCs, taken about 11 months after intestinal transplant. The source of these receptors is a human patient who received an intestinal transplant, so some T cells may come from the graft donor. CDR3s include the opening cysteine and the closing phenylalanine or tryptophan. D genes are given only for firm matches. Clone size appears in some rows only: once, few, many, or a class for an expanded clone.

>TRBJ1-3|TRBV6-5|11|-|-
CASTRGDTIYF
TGTGCCAGCACGAGAGGGGACACCATATATTTT
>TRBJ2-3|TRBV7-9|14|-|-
CASSLEGTSDTQYF
TGTGCCAGCAGCTTAGAGGGAACCTCAGATACGCAGTATTTT
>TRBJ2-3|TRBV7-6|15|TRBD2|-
CASSRSGSGTDTQYF
TGTGCCAGCAGCCGTAGCGGGAGTGGCACAGATACGCAGTATTTT
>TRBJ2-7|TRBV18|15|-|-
CASSPREGGSYEQYF
TGTGCCAGCTCACCTCGAGAGGGAGGATCCTACGAGCAGTACTTC
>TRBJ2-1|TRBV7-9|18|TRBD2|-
CASSQGLAGIPTYNEQFF
TGTGCCAGCAGTCAGGGACTAGCGGGGATTCCCACCTACAATGAGCAGTTCTTC
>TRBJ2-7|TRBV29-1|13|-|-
CSVEVGQGPEQYF
TGCAGCGTTGAAGTTGGGCAGGGGCCCGAGCAGTACTTC
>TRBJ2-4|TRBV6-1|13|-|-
CASSEIRSTIQYF
TGTGCCAGCAGTGAAATTAGGAGTACCATTCAGTACTTC
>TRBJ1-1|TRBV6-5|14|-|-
CASTTPFGNTEAFF
TGTGCCAGCACAACCCCGTTCGGGAACACTGAAGCTTTCTTT
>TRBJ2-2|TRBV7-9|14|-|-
CASSLALNTGELFF
TGTGCCAGCAGCTTAGCCCTGAACACCGGGGAGCTGTTTTTT
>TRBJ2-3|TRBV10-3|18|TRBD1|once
CAISEPRDRPTDTDTQYF
TGTGCCATCAGTGAGCCTCGGGACAGGCCTACCGACACAGATACGCAGTATTTT
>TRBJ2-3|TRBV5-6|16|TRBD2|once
CASSLFGSGSADTQYF
TGTGCCAGCAGCTTGTTTGGTAGCGGGAGTGCAGATACGCAGTATTTT
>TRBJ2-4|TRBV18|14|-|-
CASSPPSGLKPPYF
TGTGCCAGCTCACCTCCTTCGGGGCTAAAGCCTCCGTACTTC
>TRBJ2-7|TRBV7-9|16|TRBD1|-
CASSHPQGDRPYEQYF
TGTGCCAGCAGCCACCCTCAGGGGGATCGGCCCTACGAGCAGTACTTC
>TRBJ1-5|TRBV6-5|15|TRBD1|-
CASRPGQISNQPQHF
TGTGCCAGCAGACCGGGACAGATTAGCAATCAGCCCCAGCATTTT
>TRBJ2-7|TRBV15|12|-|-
CATSRDVHEQYF
TGTGCCACCAGCAGAGATGTCCACGAGCAGTACTTC
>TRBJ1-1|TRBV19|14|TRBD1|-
CASSSGTENTEAFF
TGTGCCAGTAGTTCAGGGACAGAGAACACTGAAGCTTTCTTT
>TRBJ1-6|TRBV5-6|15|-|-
CASSWIQGLAAPLHF
TGTGCCAGCAGCTGGATACAGGGCCTTGCCGCACCCCTCCACTTT
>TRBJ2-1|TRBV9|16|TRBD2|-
CASSLPGLDSYNEQFF
TGTGCCAGCAGCTTACCGGGACTAGATTCCTACAATGAGCAGTTCTTC
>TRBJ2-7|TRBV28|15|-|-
CASSSGTTPPYEQYF
TGTGCCAGCAGTTCCGGGACAACCCCCCCCTACGAGCAGTACTTC
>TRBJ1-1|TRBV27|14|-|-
CASSLGGWGTEAFF
TGTGCCAGCAGTTTAGGGGGGTGGGGCACTGAAGCTTTCTTT
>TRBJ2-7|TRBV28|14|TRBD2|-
CASLGGSGINEQYF
TGTGCCAGCCTTGGAGGGAGCGGGATCAACGAGCAGTACTTC
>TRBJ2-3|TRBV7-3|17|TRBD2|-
CASSLAGDSFGTDTQYF
TGTGCCAGCAGCTTAGCGGGAGACAGCTTCGGGACAGATACGCAGTATTTT
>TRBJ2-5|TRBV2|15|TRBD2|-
CASSFERGGTETQYF
TGTGCCAGCAGCTTCGAGCGGGGGGGAACGGAGACCCAGTACTTC